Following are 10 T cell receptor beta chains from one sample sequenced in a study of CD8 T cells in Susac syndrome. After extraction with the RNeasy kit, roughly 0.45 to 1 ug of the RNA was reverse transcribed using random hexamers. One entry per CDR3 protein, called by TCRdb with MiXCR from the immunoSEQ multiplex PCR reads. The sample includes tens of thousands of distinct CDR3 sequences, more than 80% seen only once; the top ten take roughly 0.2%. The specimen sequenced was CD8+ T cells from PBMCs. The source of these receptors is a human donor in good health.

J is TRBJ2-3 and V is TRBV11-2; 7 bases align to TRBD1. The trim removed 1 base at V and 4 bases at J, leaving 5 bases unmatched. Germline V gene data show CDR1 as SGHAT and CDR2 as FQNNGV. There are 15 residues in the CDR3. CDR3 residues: CASSLGQGWADTQYF. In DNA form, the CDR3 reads TGTGCCAGCAGCTTAGGACAGGGTTGGGCAGATACGCAGTATTTT.

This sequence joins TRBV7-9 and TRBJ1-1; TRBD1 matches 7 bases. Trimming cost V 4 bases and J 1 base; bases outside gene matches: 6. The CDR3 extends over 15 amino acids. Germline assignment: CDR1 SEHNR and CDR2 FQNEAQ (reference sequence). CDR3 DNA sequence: TGTGCCAGCAGCTCCTCACAGGGGCAGAACACTGAAGCTTTCTTT. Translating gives CASSSSQGQNTEAFF.

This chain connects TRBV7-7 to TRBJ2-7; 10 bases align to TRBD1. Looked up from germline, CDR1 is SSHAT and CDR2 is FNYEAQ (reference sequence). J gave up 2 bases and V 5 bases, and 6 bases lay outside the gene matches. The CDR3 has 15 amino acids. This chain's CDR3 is CASSPGTGEAYEQYF. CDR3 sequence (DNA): TGTGCCAGCAGCCCCGGGACAGGGGAGGCCTACGAGCAGTACTTC.

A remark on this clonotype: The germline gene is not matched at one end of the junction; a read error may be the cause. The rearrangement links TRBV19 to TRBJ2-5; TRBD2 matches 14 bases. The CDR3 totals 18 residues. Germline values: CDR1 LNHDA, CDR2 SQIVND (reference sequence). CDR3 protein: CASSLDGTSGGSEETQYF. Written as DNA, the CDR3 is TGTGCCAGTAGTCTAGACGGGACTAGCGGGGGATCGGAAGAGACCCAGTACTTC.

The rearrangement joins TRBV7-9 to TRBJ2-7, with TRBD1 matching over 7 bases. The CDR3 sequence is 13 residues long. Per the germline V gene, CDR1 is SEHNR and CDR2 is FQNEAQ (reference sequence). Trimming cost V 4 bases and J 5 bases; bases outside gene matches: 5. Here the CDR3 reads CASSSDRVNEQYF. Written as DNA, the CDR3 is TGTGCCAGCAGCTCAGACAGGGTTAACGAGCAGTACTTC.

The CDR3 DNA is TGTGCCAGCAGCTATCTAGGACAGGGCGGAGATACGCAGTATTTT. Translating it yields CASSYLGQGGDTQYF. The V call is TRBV7-9, the J call TRBJ2-3; 8 bases are shared with TRBD1. The CDR3 consists of 15 residues. The trim removed 4 bases at V and 5 bases at J, leaving 8 bases unmatched. Germline CDR1 is SEHNR and CDR2 is FQNEAQ (reference sequence). Drawing the rest from reference TRBV7-9 and TRBJ2-3, the complete variable domain is DTGVSQNPRHKITKRGQNVTFRCDPISEHNRLYWYRQTLGQGPEFLTYFQNEAQLEKSRLLSDRFSAERPKGSFSTLEIQRTEQGDSAMYLCASSYLGQGGDTQYFGPGTRLTVL.

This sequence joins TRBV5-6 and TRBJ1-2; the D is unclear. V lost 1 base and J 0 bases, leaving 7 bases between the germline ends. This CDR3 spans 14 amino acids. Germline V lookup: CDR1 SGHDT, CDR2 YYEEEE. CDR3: CASSLSQANYGYTF. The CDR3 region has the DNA TGTGCCAGCAGCTTGAGCCAGGCTAACTATGGCTACACCTTC.

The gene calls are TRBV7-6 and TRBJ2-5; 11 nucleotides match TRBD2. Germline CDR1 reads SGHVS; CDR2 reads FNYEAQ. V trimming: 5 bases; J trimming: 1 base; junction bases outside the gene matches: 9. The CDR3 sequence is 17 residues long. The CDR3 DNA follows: TGTGCCAGCAGCCCGGGACTAGCGGTAAAGAGCCAAGAGACCCAGTACTTC. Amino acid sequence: CASSPGLAVKSQETQYF.

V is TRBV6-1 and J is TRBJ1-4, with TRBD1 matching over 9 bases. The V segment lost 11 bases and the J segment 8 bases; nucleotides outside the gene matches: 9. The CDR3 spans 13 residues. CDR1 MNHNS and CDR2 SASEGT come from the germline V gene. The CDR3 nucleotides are TGTGCCGGGGGACAGGGCGGGGACGAAAAACTGTTTTTT. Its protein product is CAGGQGGDEKLFF.

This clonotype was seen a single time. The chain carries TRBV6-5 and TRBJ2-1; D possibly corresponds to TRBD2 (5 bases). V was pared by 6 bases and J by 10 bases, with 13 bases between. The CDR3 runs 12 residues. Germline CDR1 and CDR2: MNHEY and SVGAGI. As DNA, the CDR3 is TGTGCCAGCAGACCCCTCGAGGGCGAGCAGTTCTTC. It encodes CASRPLEGEQFF.